This T cell receptor beta chain was sequenced in a study of CD8 T cells in Susac syndrome. CD8+ and CD4+ T cells circulating in blood were sequenced for TCR beta. The multiple sclerosis controls comprised treatment-naive patients whose relapsing-remitting disease was stable or active. Trimming took 0 bases from V and 5 from J, leaving 16 bases between them. CDR3 length: 15 amino acids. Germline V CDR1 and CDR2: DFQATT, SNEGSKA (reference sequence). Reverse transcription used roughly 0.5 to 1 ug RNA and random hexamers. The CDR3 of TCR beta was amplified by immunoSEQ multiplex PCR across 54 Vbeta and 13 Jbeta. TCRdb passed the immunoSEQ multiplex PCR reads through MiXCR, listing each CDR3 protein once. Of under 350,000 distinct CDR3 sequences listed, about 91% are singletons.

The chain uses TRBV20-1 and TRBJ2-5; weak D call: TRBD1 (7 bases). The sequenced material came from CD4+ T cells from PBMCs. The receptor's source is a human donor with multiple sclerosis. Here the CDR3 DNA reads TGCAGTGCTAGAGAGGGACAGCGGGTAGGGGAGACCCAGTACTTC. Protein product: CSAREGQRVGETQYF.